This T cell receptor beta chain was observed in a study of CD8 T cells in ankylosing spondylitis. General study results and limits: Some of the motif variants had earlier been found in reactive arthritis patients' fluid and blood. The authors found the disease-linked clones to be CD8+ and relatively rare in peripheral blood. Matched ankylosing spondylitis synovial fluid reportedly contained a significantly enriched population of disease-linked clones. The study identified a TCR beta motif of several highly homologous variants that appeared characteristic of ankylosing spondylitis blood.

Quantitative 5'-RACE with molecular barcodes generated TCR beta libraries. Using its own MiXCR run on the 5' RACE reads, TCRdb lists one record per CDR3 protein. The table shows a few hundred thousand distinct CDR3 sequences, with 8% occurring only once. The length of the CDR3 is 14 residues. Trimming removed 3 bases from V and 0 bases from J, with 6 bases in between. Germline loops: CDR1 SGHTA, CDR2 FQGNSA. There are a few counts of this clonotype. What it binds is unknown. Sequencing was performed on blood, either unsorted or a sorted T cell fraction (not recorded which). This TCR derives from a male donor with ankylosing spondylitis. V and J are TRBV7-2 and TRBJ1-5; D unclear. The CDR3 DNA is TGTGCCAGCAGCTTTCATCATAGCAATCAGCCCCAGCATTTT. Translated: CASSFHHSNQPQHF.